This TCR beta chain was captured by sequencing in a study of control samples from healthy donors and cancer patients. Only in-frame clones appear in the TCRdb table, and some are missing; sequencing was by immunoSEQ multiplex PCR. Of 150,000 or so clones in the sample, 90% were seen once. Germline CDR1 is MNHNY and CDR2 is SVGAGI (reference sequence). V was clipped by 5 bases and J by 8 bases; unmatched bases: 8. CDR3 length equals 14 residues. This TCR derives from a middle-aged man in good health. The chain employs TRBV6-6 and TRBJ1-2; 10 nucleotides agree with TRBD1. Material: blood. Here the CDR3 reads CASSPRQGAIGYTF. DNA for the CDR3: TGTGCCAGCAGTCCTAGACAGGGGGCTATAGGCTACACCTTC.